This is a list of T cell receptor beta chains from one sample in a study of early T cells in non-severe SARS-CoV-2 infection. MiXCR, applied by TCRdb to the 5' RACE reads, yields one record per CDR3 protein. The table has under 85,000 distinct CDR3 sequences, about 11% seen once. The material sequenced was whole blood. The receptors originated from an adult who was a healthcare worker with PCR-confirmed SARS-CoV-2 infection or an uninfected control (not recorded which). Each CDR3 is given with its conserved first and last residue. A D gene is named only where the DNA matches it firmly. Clone size, where shown, is once, few, many, or a class for clones that have expanded.

D gene	V gene	J gene	clone size	CDR3 protein	CDR3 DNA
TRBD1	TRBV27	TRBJ2-1	many	CASSPTGMGYNEQFF	TGTGCCAGCAGTCCGACAGGGATGGGCTACAATGAGCAGTTCTTC
NA	TRBV28	TRBJ1-2	few	CASSFGSLTYGYTF	TGTGCCAGCAGTTTTGGGTCCCTAACCTATGGCTACACCTTC
TRBD2	TRBV11-2	TRBJ2-7	NA	CASSSLAGSYEQYF	TGTGCCAGCAGCTCGTTAGCGGGAAGCTACGAGCAGTACTTC
TRBD2	TRBV5-4	TRBJ2-3	many	CASSPREALTDTQYF	TGTGCCAGCAGCCCCCGGGAGGCCCTCACAGATACGCAGTATTTT
TRBD2	TRBV20-1	TRBJ2-5	few	CSARPGTSGRQETQYF	TGCAGTGCTAGACCCGGGACTAGCGGGAGACAAGAGACCCAGTACTTC
NA	TRBV2	TRBJ2-5	few	CASSAWLGETQYF	TGTGCCAGCAGTGCGTGGTTGGGAGAGACCCAGTACTTC
TRBD1	TRBV12-3/TRBV12-4	TRBJ1-3	NA	CASRKRRWGQAYSGNTIYF	TGTGCCAGCAGGAAAAGAAGATGGGGACAGGCCTACTCTGGAAACACCATATATTTT
TRBD2	TRBV18	TRBJ2-1	few	CASSPQREIDEQFF	TGTGCCAGCTCACCCCAGCGGGAGATCGATGAGCAGTTCTTC
NA	TRBV3-1	TRBJ2-1	many	CASSTWENEQFF	TGTGCCAGCAGCACCTGGGAGAATGAGCAGTTCTTC
TRBD1	TRBV12-3/TRBV12-4	TRBJ1-1	many	CASSLDRGRNTEAFF	TGTGCCAGCAGTTTGGACAGGGGGAGGAACACTGAAGCTTTCTTT
NA	TRBV5-1	TRBJ2-2	many	CASRQVENTGELFF	TGCGCCAGCCGCCAAGTTGAGAACACCGGGGAGCTGTTTTTT
TRBD1	TRBV9	TRBJ2-2	NA	CASSVRQGMTGELFF	TGTGCCAGCAGCGTAAGACAGGGGATGACCGGGGAGCTGTTTTTT
NA	TRBV30	TRBJ1-6	NA	CAWTTGRNSPLHF	TGTGCCTGGACTACAGGGCGTAATTCACCCCTCCACTTT
TRBD2	TRBV3-1	TRBJ2-2	few	CASSQPSGGAGGELFF	TGTGCCAGCAGCCAACCTAGCGGGGGGGCCGGCGGGGAGCTGTTTTTT
TRBD1	TRBV11-3	TRBJ2-3	many	CASSYGQGPTDTQYF	TGTGCCAGCAGCTACGGACAGGGTCCCACAGATACGCAGTATTTT
TRBD2	TRBV24-1	TRBJ2-3	many	CATSDLAGTDTQYF	TGTGCCACCAGTGATCTAGCGGGCACAGATACGCAGTATTTT
NA	TRBV11-2	TRBJ1-4	few	CASSPGTTREKLFF	TGTGCCAGCAGTCCCGGGACTACCCGGGAAAAACTGTTTTTT
NA	TRBV18	TRBJ1-1	few	CASSTQENTEAFF	TGTGCCAGCTCAACGCAGGAAAACACTGAAGCTTTCTTT
TRBD1	TRBV20-1	TRBJ2-5	few	CSAIPTQGLETQYF	TGCAGTGCTATACCAACACAGGGGTTAGAGACCCAGTACTTC
TRBD1	TRBV19	TRBJ2-1	NA	CASSIWDRPFF	TGTGCCAGTAGTATATGGGACAGGCCGTTCTTC
NA	TRBV6-6	TRBJ1-3	many	CASNNGVVSSGNTIYF	TGTGCCAGCAACAACGGGGTTGTTAGCTCTGGAAACACCATATATTTT
NA	TRBV5-1	TRBJ1-1	few	CASADTWNTEAFF	TGCGCCAGCGCCGACACCTGGAACACTGAAGCTTTCTTT